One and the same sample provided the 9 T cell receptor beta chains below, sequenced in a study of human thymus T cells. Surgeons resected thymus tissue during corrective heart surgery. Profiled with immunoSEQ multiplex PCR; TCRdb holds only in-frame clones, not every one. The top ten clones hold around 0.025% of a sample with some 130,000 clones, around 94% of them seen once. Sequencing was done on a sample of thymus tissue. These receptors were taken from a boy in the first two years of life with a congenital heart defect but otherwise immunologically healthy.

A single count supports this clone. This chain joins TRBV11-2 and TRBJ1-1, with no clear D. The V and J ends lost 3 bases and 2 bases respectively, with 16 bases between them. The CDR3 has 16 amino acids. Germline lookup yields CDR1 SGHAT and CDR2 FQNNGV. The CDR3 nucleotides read TGTGCCAGCAGCTTGGTGGTCGGGCAGCATAACACTGAAGCTTTCTTT. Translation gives CASSLVVGQHNTEAFF.

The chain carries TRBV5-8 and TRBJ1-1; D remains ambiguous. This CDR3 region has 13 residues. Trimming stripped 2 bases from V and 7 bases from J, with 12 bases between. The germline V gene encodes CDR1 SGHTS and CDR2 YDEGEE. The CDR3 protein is CASSFCQNLEAFF. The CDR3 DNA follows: TGTGCCAGCAGCTTCTGCCAGAACCTTGAAGCTTTCTTT.

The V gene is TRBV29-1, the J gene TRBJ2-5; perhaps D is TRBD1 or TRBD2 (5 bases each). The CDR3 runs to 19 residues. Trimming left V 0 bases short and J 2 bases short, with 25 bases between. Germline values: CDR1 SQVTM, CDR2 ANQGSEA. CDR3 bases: TGCAGCGTTGAAGATTGGGAGAGATGGAAGGGGATCATACAAGAGACCCAGTACTTC. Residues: CSVEDWERWKGIIQETQYF.

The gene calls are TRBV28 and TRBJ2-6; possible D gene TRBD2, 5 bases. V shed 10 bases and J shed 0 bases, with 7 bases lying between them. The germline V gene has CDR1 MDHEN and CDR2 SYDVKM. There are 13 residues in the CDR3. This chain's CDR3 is CATGISGANVLTF. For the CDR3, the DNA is TGTGCCACGGGAATCTCTGGGGCCAACGTCCTGACTTTC.

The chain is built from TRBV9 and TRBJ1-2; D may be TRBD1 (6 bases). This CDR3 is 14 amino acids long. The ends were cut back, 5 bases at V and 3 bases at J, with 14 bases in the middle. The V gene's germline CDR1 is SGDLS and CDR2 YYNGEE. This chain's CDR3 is CASRKGEGDYGYTF. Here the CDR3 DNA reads TGTGCCAGCAGGAAAGGGGAGGGGGACTATGGCTACACCTTC.

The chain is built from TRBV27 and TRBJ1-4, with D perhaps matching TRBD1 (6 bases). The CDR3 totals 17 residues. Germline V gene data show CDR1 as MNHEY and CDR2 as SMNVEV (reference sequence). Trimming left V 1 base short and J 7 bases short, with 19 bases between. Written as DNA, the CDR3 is TGTGCCAGCAGTTTATATTCGAGGGGGAGGGAGGGTGAAAAACTGTTTTTT. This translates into CASSLYSRGREGEKLFF.

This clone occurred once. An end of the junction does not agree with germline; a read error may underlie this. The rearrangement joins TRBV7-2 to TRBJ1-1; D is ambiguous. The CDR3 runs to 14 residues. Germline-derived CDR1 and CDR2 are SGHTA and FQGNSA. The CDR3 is CASTLDVGNTEAFF. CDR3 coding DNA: TGTGCCAGCACCTTAGACGTAGGAAACACTGAAGCTTTCTTT.

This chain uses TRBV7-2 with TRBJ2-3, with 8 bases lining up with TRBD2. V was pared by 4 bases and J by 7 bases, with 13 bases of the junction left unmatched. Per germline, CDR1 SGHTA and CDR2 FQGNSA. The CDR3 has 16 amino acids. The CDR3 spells CASSWGGLDIRNTQYF. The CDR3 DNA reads TGTGCCAGCAGCTGGGGGGGACTAGATATACGAAATACGCAGTATTTT.

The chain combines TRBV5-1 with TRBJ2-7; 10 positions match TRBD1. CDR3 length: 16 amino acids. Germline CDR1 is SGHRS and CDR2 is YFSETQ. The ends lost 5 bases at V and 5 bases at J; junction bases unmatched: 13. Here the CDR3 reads CASSFTSRDRGHEQYF. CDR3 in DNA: TGCGCCAGCAGTTTTACTTCCCGGGACAGGGGCCACGAGCAGTACTTC.